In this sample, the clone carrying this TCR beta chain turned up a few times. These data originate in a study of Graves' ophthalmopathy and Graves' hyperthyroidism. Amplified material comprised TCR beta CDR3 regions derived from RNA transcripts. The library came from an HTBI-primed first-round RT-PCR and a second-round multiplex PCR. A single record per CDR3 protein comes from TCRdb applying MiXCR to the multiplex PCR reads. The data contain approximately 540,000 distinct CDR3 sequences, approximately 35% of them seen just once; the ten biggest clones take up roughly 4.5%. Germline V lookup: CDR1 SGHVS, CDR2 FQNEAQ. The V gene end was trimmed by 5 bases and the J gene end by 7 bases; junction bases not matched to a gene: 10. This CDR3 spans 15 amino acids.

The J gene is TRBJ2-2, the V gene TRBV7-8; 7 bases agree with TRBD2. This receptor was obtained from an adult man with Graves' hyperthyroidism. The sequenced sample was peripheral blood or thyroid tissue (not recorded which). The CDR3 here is CASSIDSAGVGELFF. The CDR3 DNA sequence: TGTGCCAGCAGCATCGACTCCGCGGGAGTCGGGGAGCTGTTTTTT.